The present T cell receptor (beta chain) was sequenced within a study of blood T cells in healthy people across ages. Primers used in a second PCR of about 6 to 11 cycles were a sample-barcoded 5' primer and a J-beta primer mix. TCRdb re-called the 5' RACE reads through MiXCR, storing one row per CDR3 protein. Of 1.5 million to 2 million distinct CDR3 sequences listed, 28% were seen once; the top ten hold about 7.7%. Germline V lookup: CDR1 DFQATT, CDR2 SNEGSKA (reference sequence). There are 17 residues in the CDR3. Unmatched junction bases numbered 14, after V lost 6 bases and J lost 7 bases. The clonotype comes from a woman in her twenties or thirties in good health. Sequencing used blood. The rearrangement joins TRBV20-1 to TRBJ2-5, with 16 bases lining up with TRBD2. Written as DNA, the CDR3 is TGCAGTGCGCCCGGGACTAGCGGGAGGGCCGTGGAAGGGACCCAGTACTTC. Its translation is CSAPGTSGRAVEGTQYF.